This is a list of T cell receptor beta chains from one sample in a study of early T cells in non-severe SARS-CoV-2 infection. A single record per CDR3 protein comes from TCRdb applying MiXCR to the 5' RACE reads. Altogether roughly 93,000 distinct CDR3 sequences are present, about 14% being singletons, with the ten largest covering approximately 0.54%. Sequenced input: whole blood. These receptors were collected from an adult who was a healthcare worker with PCR-confirmed SARS-CoV-2 infection or an uninfected control (not recorded which). The conserved cysteine and the conserved F or W are not part of the CDR3 here.

TRBJ2-1	TRBV6-6	ASKGAGYNEQF
TRBJ1-6	TRBV6-1	ASSGGQNSPLH
TRBJ2-5	TRBV20-1	SARDRSGPYAAQY
TRBJ1-1	TRBV27	ASRSPATEAF
TRBJ1-4	TRBV4-1	ASSSTGTVNEKLF
TRBJ2-6	TRBV7-2	ASSQGGGANVRT
TRBJ2-1	TRBV7-2	ASSSRQGHYNEQF
TRBJ2-1	TRBV29-1	SAVDRFPYNEQF
TRBJ1-4	TRBV7-9	ASSLDGSSGGNEKLF
TRBJ1-4	TRBV20-1	SPSGREIATNEKLF
TRBJ2-3	TRBV29-1	SVRKGSNTDTQY
TRBJ2-5	TRBV6-1	ASSELGSIQETQY
TRBJ1-4	TRBV6-5	ASSYSWTGVDSEKLF
TRBJ1-5	TRBV5-6	ASSLNNQPQH
TRBJ2-2	TRBV27	ASSGPSRQGVTGELF
TRBJ2-1	TRBV24-1	ATSDWDKVNEQF
TRBJ1-6	TRBV20-1	SATQGFDSPLH
TRBJ2-1	TRBV12-3/TRBV12-4	ASTHPLDNEQF
TRBJ1-1	TRBV28	ASRRQGTEAF
TRBJ1-6	TRBV12-3/TRBV12-4	ASSLRLTPLH
TRBJ2-5	TRBV29-1	SVGEETQY
TRBJ2-1	TRBV30	AVEYTSSYNEQF
TRBJ2-5	TRBV6-2/TRBV6-3	ASSYSWPQETQY
TRBJ2-3	TRBV4-2	ASSSLAGPDTQY
TRBJ2-1	TRBV2	ASSDYRGVSRVNEQF
TRBJ1-1	TRBV9	ASSVTLNTEAF
TRBJ2-5	TRBV6-1	ASRILAGGAQETQY
TRBJ1-2	TRBV11-2	ASSPGDENGYT
TRBJ2-4	TRBV12-3/TRBV12-4	ASSFRGQSKNIQY
TRBJ1-2	TRBV6-1	ASSGRTGNYGYT
TRBJ1-2	TRBV30	AWSGQGLRGYT
TRBJ1-1	TRBV7-9	ASSPRNPEGTEAF
TRBJ2-5	TRBV6-1	ASNRLGKETQY
TRBJ2-6	TRBV6-1	ASSASFLGANVLT
TRBJ2-5	TRBV2	ASAPTFQETQY
TRBJ1-2	TRBV10-2	ASSEWQGANYGYT
TRBJ1-5	TRBV28	ASSPPGTGGNQPQH
TRBJ1-1	TRBV6-1	ASIRTKNTEAF
TRBJ2-2	TRBV9	ASSPSGGNTGELF
TRBJ2-5	TRBV20-1	SARVGRETQY